One sample yielded the 18 T cell receptor beta chains listed below, sequenced in a study of cytomegalovirus exposure and HLA in healthy donors. Use of 60 Vbeta and 13 Jbeta primers characterized the PCR. The method was immunoSEQ multiplex PCR; TCRdb's version includes in-frame clones alone and lacks a portion of them. The repertoire consists of 100,000 to 120,000 clones, with around 77% occurring once and the leading ten covering roughly 5.9%. Sequenced sample: PBMCs. These receptors all stem from a woman aged 25 to 45 in good health and CMV-seropositive.

The chain is built from TRBV7-9 and TRBJ1-4, with D possibly TRBD1 on 5 matching bases. Trimming removed 6 bases at V and 7 bases at J, with 9 bases between. Germline V gives CDR1 SEHNR, CDR2 FQNEAQ (reference sequence). This CDR3 region has 12 residues. Here the CDR3 DNA reads TGTGCCAGCAGGATTCAGGGTGAAAAACTGTTTTTT. Its translation: CASRIQGEKLFF. Filled out from reference TRBV7-9 and TRBJ1-4, the complete variable domain reads DTGVSQNPRHKITKRGQNVTFRCDPISEHNRLYWYRQTLGQGPEFLTYFQNEAQLEKSRLLSDRFSAERPKGSFSTLEIQRTEQGDSAMYLCASRIQGEKLFFGSGTQLSVL.

The rearrangement links TRBV9 to TRBJ2-7; the D gene is possibly TRBD2 (7 bases). Germline CDR1 and CDR2: SGDLS and YYNGEE. The CDR3 length is 15 residues. The germline V and J ends were trimmed by 5 bases and 1 base, with 16 bases remaining between them. Here the CDR3 reads CASSTDGGPSYEQYF. The CDR3 DNA reads as TGTGCCAGCAGTACCGACGGGGGGCCTTCCTACGAGCAGTACTTC.

This clone was recorded once. The chain's CDR3 is CASSSPTKNYGYTF. The CDR3 coding sequence is TGTGCCAGCAGTTCTCCGACAAAGAACTATGGCTACACCTTC. This chain uses TRBV6-5 with TRBJ1-2, with unresolved D. The CDR3 has 14 amino acids. CDR1 and CDR2 from the germline V gene are MNHEY and SVGAGI. The ends were cut back, 4 bases at V and 2 bases at J, with 11 bases in the middle.

The chain combines TRBV2 with TRBJ1-1; TRBD1 might be the D (5 bases). There are 14 residues in the CDR3. Germline CDR1 is SNHLY and CDR2 is FYNNEI. Trimming took 5 bases from V and 0 from J, leaving 10 bases between them. The CDR3 bases are TGTGCCAGCAGTAACCAGGGCATGAACACTGAAGCTTTCTTT. Its translation: CASSNQGMNTEAFF.

The chain employs TRBV10-3 and TRBJ1-1, with TRBD1 as a possible D gene (5 bases). This CDR3 comprises 14 residues. Trimming removed 5 bases at V and 1 base at J, with 11 bases between. Germline lookup yields CDR1 ENHRY and CDR2 SYGVKD. CDR3 region: CAISFSDRNTEAFF. CDR3 nucleotide sequence: TGTGCCATCAGTTTCTCAGACAGGAACACTGAAGCTTTCTTT.

About this clone: A junction boundary mismatches the germline segment, possibly from a read error. This chain connects TRBV5-1 to TRBJ1-2, with D perhaps TRBD1 (6 bases). Germline-derived CDR1 and CDR2 are SGHRS and YFSETQ. The CDR3 has 15 amino acids. CDR3 residues: CASSPGTPVNYGYTF. In nucleotides, the CDR3 is TGTGCCAGCAGCCCTGGGACACCAGTTAACTATGGCTACACCTTC.

The gene calls are TRBV7-2 and TRBJ1-1; tentatively, D is TRBD1 (6 bases). Germline-derived CDR1 and CDR2 are SGHTA and FQGNSA. CDR3 length equals 13 residues. Trimming took 1 base from V and 3 from J, leaving 6 bases between them. The DNA of the CDR3 is TGTGCCAGCAGCTTAGACAGGGACACTGAAGCTTTCTTT. The encoded protein is CASSLDRDTEAFF.

The chain employs TRBV5-6 and TRBJ2-5; 8 nucleotides line up with TRBD2. Germline V gene data show CDR1 as SGHDT and CDR2 as YYEEEE. The junction had 6 bases not matched to a gene; V was cut back by 0 bases and J by 2 bases. This CDR3 has 16 residues. The CDR3 DNA reads TGTGCCAGCAGCTTGGACCCGGGGGGGTTTCAAGAGACCCAGTACTTC. It codes for CASSLDPGGFQETQYF.

This clone was recorded once. This chain joins TRBV6-6 and TRBJ1-2; D ambiguous. CDR3 length: 14 amino acids. V lost 0 bases to trimming and J lost 6 bases, with 11 bases between them. Germline CDR1 reads MNHNY; CDR2 reads SVGAGI (reference sequence). The CDR3 coding sequence is TGTGCCAGCAGTTACTCGAACGGGTTGGATGGCTACACCTTC. As protein: CASSYSNGLDGYTF.

V and J are TRBV5-1 and TRBJ2-1, with 12 bases aligning to TRBD2. Looked up from germline, CDR1 is SGHRS and CDR2 is YFSETQ. V trimming: 6 bases; J trimming: 2 bases; junction bases outside the gene matches: 6. CDR3 length equals 16 residues. CDR3 residues: CASMASGGAAYNEQFF. CDR3 DNA sequence: TGCGCCAGCATGGCTAGCGGGGGGGCTGCCTACAATGAGCAGTTCTTC.

A remark on this clone: The same CDR3 can be traced to other DNA sequences in this sample. The chain links TRBV6-6 to TRBJ1-1; perhaps TRBD1 as D (6 bases). CDR3 length: 12 amino acids. The germline V gene has CDR1 MNHNY and CDR2 SVGAGI (reference sequence). V was trimmed by 11 bases and J by 4 bases, leaving 14 bases between them. DNA for the CDR3: TGTGCCCACAGAGGGGGAAGCACTGAAGCTTTCTTT. Its translation is CAHRGGSTEAFF.

The chain couples TRBV7-3 to TRBJ2-1, with 7 bases matching TRBD1. The CDR3 extends over 12 amino acids. The germline V gene has CDR1 SGHTA and CDR2 FQGTGA. Trimming cost V 5 bases and J 11 bases; bases outside gene matches: 6. Written as DNA, the CDR3 is TGTGCCAGCAGCATCGACAGGGAGCAGCAGTTCTTC. It specifies CASSIDREQQFF.

This sequence joins TRBV7-3 and TRBJ2-3; 16 bases fit TRBD2. This CDR3 spans 17 amino acids. Looked up from germline, CDR1 is SGHTA and CDR2 is FQGTGA. V was clipped by 5 bases and J by 5 bases; unmatched bases: 7. This chain's CDR3 is CASSLGTSGRGVDTQYF. The CDR3 nucleotides read TGTGCCAGCAGCCTAGGGACTAGCGGGAGGGGAGTAGATACGCAGTATTTT.

The chain combines TRBV5-1 with TRBJ1-4; 7 positions match TRBD1. This CDR3 is 14 amino acids long. Germline CDR1 SGHRS, CDR2 YFSETQ. Germline trimming cut 4 bases from V and 3 bases from J; bases unmatched to any gene: 3. CDR3 in DNA: TGCGCCAGCAGCCCGGGACAGTCTAATGAAAAACTGTTTTTT. It codes for CASSPGQSNEKLFF. The whole variable domain, remainder taken from reference TRBV5-1 and TRBJ1-4, is KAGVTQTPRYLIKTRGQQVTLSCSPISGHRSVSWYQQTPGQGLQFLFEYFSETQRNKGNFPGRFSGRQFSNSRSEMNVSTLELGDSALYLCASSPGQSNEKLFFGSGTQLSVL.

This chain uses TRBV7-8 with TRBJ2-3; TRBD2 matches at 9 bases. Germline loops: CDR1 SGHVS, CDR2 FQNEAQ. J gave up 2 bases and V 4 bases, and 7 bases lay outside the gene matches. This CDR3 has 16 residues. CDR3 amino acids: CASSSQTSGFTDTQYF. DNA for the CDR3: TGTGCCAGCAGCTCACAGACTAGCGGTTTCACAGATACGCAGTATTTT. Full variable domain (remainder filled in from reference TRBV7-8 and TRBJ2-3): GAGVSQSPRYKVAKRGQDVALRCDPISGHVSLFWYQQALGQGPEFLTYFQNEAQLDKSGLPSDRFFAERPEGSVSTLKIQRTQQEDSAVYLCASSSQTSGFTDTQYFGPGTRLTVL.

The rearrangement links TRBV29-1 to TRBJ2-5, with 12 bases fitting TRBD2. This CDR3 spans 15 amino acids. Germline V gene sequence: CDR1 SQVTM, CDR2 ANQGSEA. With 2 bases clipped from V and 5 bases from J, the junction kept 6 bases outside the gene matches. CDR3 residues: CSVEPLAGGRETQYF. DNA for the CDR3: TGCAGCGTTGAACCCCTAGCGGGGGGGCGGGAGACCCAGTACTTC.

The chain joins TRBV7-9 to TRBJ1-6; the match to TRBD1 covers 9 bases. Germline assignment: CDR1 SEHNR and CDR2 FQNEAQ (reference sequence). J lost 8 bases, V lost 5 bases, and 7 bases had no gene match. CDR3 length: 15 residues. This chain's CDR3 is CASSTGQGPDSPLHF. The CDR3 bases are TGTGCCAGCAGCACTGGACAGGGGCCGGATTCACCCCTCCACTTT.

The V call is TRBV11-2, the J call TRBJ1-4; unclear D gene. From germline, CDR1 is SGHAT and CDR2 FQNNGV. This CDR3 spans 15 amino acids. Trimming removed 8 bases at V and 4 bases at J, with 17 bases between. CDR3 protein: CASGQRGGINEKLFF. The DNA of the CDR3 is TGTGCCAGCGGCCAGCGGGGTGGCATTAATGAAAAACTGTTTTTT.